What follows is one TCR beta chain and its context. The antigen remains undetermined. Trimming removed 2 bases at V and 10 bases at J, with 9 bases between. CDR1 is SEHNR and CDR2 is FQNEAQ in the germline V gene (reference sequence). The CDR3 length is 12 residues. This record comes from a study of cytomegalovirus exposure and HLA in healthy donors. Findings of the study overall: The study listed some 160 cytomegalovirus-associated TCR beta chains. Cytomegalovirus status, reportedly, was diagnosed with high specificity and sensitivity by the classifier.

Repertoires were generated with immunoSEQ multiplex PCR, while TCRdb's copy carries only in-frame clones and drops some. The table records about 110,000 clones, 70% to 90% of them present only once. The V and J genes are TRBV7-9 and TRBJ2-1; D is possibly TRBD1 (6 bases). The specimen sequenced was PBMCs. This receptor was identified in a woman aged 18-29 years in good health and CMV-seronegative. The CDR3 sequence: CASSLTGTEQFF. As DNA, the CDR3 is TGTGCCAGCAGCTTAACCGGGACAGAGCAGTTCTTC.